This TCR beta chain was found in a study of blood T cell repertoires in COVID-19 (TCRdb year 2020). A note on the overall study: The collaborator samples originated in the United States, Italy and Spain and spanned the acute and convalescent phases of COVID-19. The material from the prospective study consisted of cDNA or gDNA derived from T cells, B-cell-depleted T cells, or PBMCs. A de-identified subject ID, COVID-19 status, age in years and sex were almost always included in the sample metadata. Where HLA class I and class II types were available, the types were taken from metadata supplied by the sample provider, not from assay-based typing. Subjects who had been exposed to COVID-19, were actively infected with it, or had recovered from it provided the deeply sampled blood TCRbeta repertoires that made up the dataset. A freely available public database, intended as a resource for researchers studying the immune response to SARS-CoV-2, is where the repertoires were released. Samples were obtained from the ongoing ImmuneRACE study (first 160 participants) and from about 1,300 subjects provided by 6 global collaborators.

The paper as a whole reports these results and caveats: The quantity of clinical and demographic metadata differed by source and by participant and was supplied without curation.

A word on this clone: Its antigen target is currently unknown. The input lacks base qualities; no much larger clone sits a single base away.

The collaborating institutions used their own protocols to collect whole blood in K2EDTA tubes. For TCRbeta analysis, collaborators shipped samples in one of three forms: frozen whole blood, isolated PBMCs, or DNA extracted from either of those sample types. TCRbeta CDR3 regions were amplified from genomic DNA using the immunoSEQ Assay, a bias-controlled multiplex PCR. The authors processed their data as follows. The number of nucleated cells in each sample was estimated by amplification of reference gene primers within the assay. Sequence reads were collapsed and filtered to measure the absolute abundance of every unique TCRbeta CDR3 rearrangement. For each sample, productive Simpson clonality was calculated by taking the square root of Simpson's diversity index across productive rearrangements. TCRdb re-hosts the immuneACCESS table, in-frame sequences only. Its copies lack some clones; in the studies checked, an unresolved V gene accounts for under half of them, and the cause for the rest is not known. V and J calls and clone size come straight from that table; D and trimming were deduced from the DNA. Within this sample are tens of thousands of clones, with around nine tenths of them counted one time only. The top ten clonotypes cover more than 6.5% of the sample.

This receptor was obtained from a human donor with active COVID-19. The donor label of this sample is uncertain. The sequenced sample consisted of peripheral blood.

The base sequence is TGTGCCAGCTCACCACTCAGGGGCAGGGAGGGGACTGAAGCTTTCTTT. It is translated as CASSPLRGREGTEAFF. Here the chain combines TRBV18 and TRBJ1-1, with a weak D call of TRBD1 (6 bases match). The CDR3, from cysteine to phenylalanine, totals 16 residues. Only the CDR3 portion is preserved as DNA: 48 bases, with reading frame beginning at the first base. V sheds 1 base and J sheds 5 bases, leaving 17 bases between their ends. Per the germline V gene, KGHSH is the CDR1 and LQKENI is the CDR2.